Below are 2 T cell receptor beta chains sequenced from a single sample in a study of prognosis after radiotherapy for stage I lung cancer. The genomic DNA TCR beta CDR3 region underwent two rounds of multiplex PCR. TRBV and TRBJ genes each had their own specific primers in first-round PCR. A single record per CDR3 protein comes from TCRdb applying MiXCR to the multiplex PCR reads. The data contain 11,000 to 15,000 distinct CDR3 sequences, about 55% of them singletons. Sequencing was performed on PBMCs, taken before or after stereotactic body radiation therapy (not recorded which). The receptors shown here come from a donor at least 50 years old with non-small cell lung cancer.

V gene TRBV7-9 combines with J gene TRBJ1-3; 8 bases map to TRBD1. Germline assignment: CDR1 SEHNR and CDR2 FQNEAQ (reference sequence). The V segment lost 5 bases and the J segment 7 bases; nucleotides outside the gene matches: 10. This CDR3 contains 15 residues. The CDR3 region has the DNA TGTGCCAGCAGCGCATCGGACAGGGATTTGAACACCATATATTTT. Residues: CASSASDRDLNTIYF.

There are a few counts of this clonotype. The chain combines TRBV2 with TRBJ2-5; 8 bases are shared with TRBD2. J lost 4 bases, V lost 6 bases, and 7 bases had no gene match. The germline V gene has CDR1 SNHLY and CDR2 FYNNEI. The CDR3 contains 14 residues. CDR3 in DNA: TGTGCCAGCAGCAACACGGGGGGGGCAGAGACCCAGTACTTC. Residues: CASSNTGGAETQYF.